Below, one TCR beta chain is given with its context. Profiling relied on immunoSEQ multiplex PCR, and the TCRdb table lists in-frame clones only, not all of them. The table lists 70,000 to 90,000 clones, roughly 84% of them singletons. This CDR3 is 12 amino acids long. The V gene's germline CDR1 is MNHNS and CDR2 SASEGT. Trimming stripped 2 bases from V and 11 bases from J, with 12 bases between. The sample originates from a study of T cell responses to AZD1222 COVID-19 vaccine. The rearrangement links TRBV6-1 to TRBJ1-1; D is uncertain. The sequencing here drew on peripheral blood, taken 28 days after the second AZD1222 dose. This clonotype was obtained from an adult who received the AZD1222 COVID-19 vaccine. The CDR3 spells CASSESALGAFF. In DNA, the CDR3 is TGTGCCAGCAGTGAATCGGCCCTGGGGGCTTTCTTT.